Following are 11 T cell receptor beta chains from one sample sequenced in a study of blood T cell repertoires in COVID-19. Method: immunoSEQ multiplex PCR; TCRdb's copy keeps in-frame clones and lacks some. The table lists about 160,000 clones, about 92% of them singletons. The specimen sequenced was peripheral blood. The receptors were gathered from a man in his 60s with active or convalescent COVID-19.

The chain carries TRBV27 and TRBJ2-5; 8 bases map to TRBD1. This CDR3 region has 15 residues. With 8 bases clipped from V and 5 bases from J, the junction kept 13 bases outside the gene matches. CDR1 is MNHEY and CDR2 is SMNVEV in the germline V gene (reference sequence). CDR3 nucleotides: TGTGCCAGCCAGGGGGCGACAGATCGCAGGGAGACCCAGTACTTC. This sequence encodes CASQGATDRRETQYF.

The table lists this clone with a count of one. The J gene is TRBJ1-4, the V gene TRBV14; D gene ambiguous. V was pared by 1 base and J by 8 bases, with 8 bases between. The length of the CDR3 is 13 residues. Germline CDR1 SGHDN, CDR2 FVKESK. The CDR3 reads CASSQVIGEKLFF. Written as DNA, the CDR3 is TGTGCCAGCAGCCAAGTTATCGGGGAAAAACTGTTTTTT.

This clone was recorded a few times. This chain joins TRBV28 and TRBJ1-5, with 8 bases identical to TRBD1. Per germline, CDR1 MDHEN and CDR2 SYDVKM. The V segment lost 5 bases and the J segment 3 bases; nucleotides outside the gene matches: 12. This CDR3 comprises 17 residues. The CDR3: CASSLTSGGRVNQPQHF. As DNA, the CDR3 is TGTGCCAGCAGTCTTACGTCAGGGGGCAGGGTCAATCAGCCCCAGCATTTT.

This clone was detected only once. The chain employs TRBV7-9 and TRBJ1-5; 7 nucleotides align to TRBD1. This CDR3 is built from 15 residues. CDR1 and CDR2 (germline): SEHNR, FQNEAQ (reference sequence). Trimming took 1 base from V and 9 from J; bases not matched to a gene: 9. The CDR3 spells CASSLGDSSSRPQHF. DNA of the CDR3: TGTGCCAGCAGCTTAGGGGACAGTTCTAGCCGGCCCCAGCATTTT. The full variable domain, its missing parts supplied by reference TRBV7-9 and TRBJ1-5, is DTGVSQNPRHKITKRGQNVTFRCDPISEHNRLYWYRQTLGQGPEFLTYFQNEAQLEKSRLLSDRFSAERPKGSFSTLEIQRTEQGDSAMYLCASSLGDSSSRPQHFGDGTRLSIL.

The chain carries TRBV7-7 and TRBJ2-2; 8 bases are a match to TRBD1. Germline-derived CDR1 and CDR2 are SSHAT and FNYEAQ (reference sequence). The J segment lost 4 bases and the V segment lost 5 bases, leaving 9 bases of the junction unmatched. The CDR3 totals 16 residues. This CDR3 is CASSPGQGTVTGELFF. The CDR3 DNA sequence: TGTGCCAGCAGCCCCGGACAGGGTACAGTCACCGGGGAGCTGTTTTTT.

This rearrangement joins TRBV7-2 to TRBJ1-4, with D possibly TRBD1 on 5 matching bases. Germline V gives CDR1 SGHTA, CDR2 FQGNSA. V was pared by 6 bases and J by 6 bases, with 17 bases between. The CDR3 loop spans 15 amino acids. The CDR3 region is CASRKDNGGDEKLFF. In DNA, the CDR3 is TGTGCCAGCAGAAAAGACAATGGGGGGGATGAAAAACTGTTTTTT.

This clone was seen a few times. The chain uses TRBV18 and TRBJ2-7; D is unresolved. V was cut by 2 bases and J by 0 bases, with 8 bases left in between. Germline loops: CDR1 KGHSH, CDR2 LQKENI. CDR3 size: 14 residues. CDR3 coding DNA: TGTGCCAGCTCACCAGGTCGGAGCTCCTACGAGCAGTACTTC. Protein product: CASSPGRSSYEQYF.

The rearrangement joins TRBV24-1 to TRBJ1-1; no clear D. V lost 11 bases and J lost 6, with 15 bases in between. Germline assignment: CDR1 KGHDR and CDR2 SFDVKD. This CDR3 contains 12 residues. This CDR3 is CANTRRGPEAFF. CDR3 coding DNA: TGTGCCAATACCCGCCGCGGGCCTGAAGCTTTCTTT.

The gene calls are TRBV3-1 (or the pseudogene TRBV3-2) and TRBJ1-5; 8 nucleotides align to TRBD1. Germline values: CDR1 LGHDT, CDR2 YNNKEL (reference sequence). With 1 base clipped from V and 8 bases from J, the junction kept 13 bases outside the gene matches. CDR3 length equals 17 residues. CDR3 loop: CASSQGTGFGYKEPQHF. CDR3 nucleotide sequence: TGTGCCAGCAGCCAAGGGACAGGGTTTGGCTATAAGGAGCCCCAGCATTTT.

This clone was observed a single time. The chain uses TRBV5-1 and TRBJ1-5, with 8 bases lining up with TRBD1. In germline, CDR1 is SGHRS, CDR2 YFSETQ. The J segment lost 3 bases and the V segment lost 4 bases, leaving 6 bases of the junction unmatched. The CDR3 length is 15 residues. The CDR3 region has the DNA TGCGCCAGCAGCAGTGGACAGGGTCCCAATCAGCCCCAGCATTTT. Protein: CASSSGQGPNQPQHF.

The rearrangement joins TRBV5-1 to TRBJ1-1; D call uncertain. The CDR3 extends over 12 amino acids. The germline V and J ends were trimmed by 7 bases and 7 bases, with 14 bases remaining between them. The V gene's germline CDR1 is SGHRS and CDR2 YFSETQ. The CDR3 bases are TGCGCCAGCCGCTCTGAGGGCAATGAAGCTTTCTTT. Protein: CASRSEGNEAFF.